This TCR beta chain was captured by sequencing in a study of T cell repertoires in cytomegalovirus infection. TCRdb called the reads again in MiXCR, with one record for every CDR3 protein. The sample lists some 240,000 distinct CDR3 sequences, over 15% seen once, with around 43% in the top ten. The CDR3 is 15 residues long. V was pared by 3 bases and J by 5 bases, with 7 bases of the junction left unmatched. Per germline, CDR1 SGHDT and CDR2 YYEEEE. The chain recombines TRBV5-6 with TRBJ1-5; the match to TRBD1 covers 8 bases. This sequence originates from a human donor in good health (CMV status not recorded). Some clones in this sample may be carry-over from other donors' samples. The sequenced material came from CD8+ T cells from PBMCs. DNA for the CDR3: TGTGCCAGCAGCTCGTCGGACAGGGTAGATCAGCCCCAGCATTTT. Amino acids: CASSSSDRVDQPQHF.